This TCR beta chain was captured in a study of blood T cell repertoires in COVID-19. V gave up 0 bases and J gave up 6 bases, with 12 bases separating them. Germline-derived CDR1 and CDR2 are LNHNV and YYDKDF (reference sequence). This CDR3 comprises 15 residues. In the original workflow: Reference gene primer amplification yielded estimated nucleated cell counts. The repertoire was sequenced with immunoSEQ multiplex PCR; TCRdb's copy has only in-frame clones and lacks some. V, J and clone size derive from that table, while D and trimming were established from the DNA sequence. This sample has about 270,000 clones; 82% occur once, and the top ten carry less than 4%.

Sequencing input: peripheral blood. This clonotype originated in a woman younger than 35 with acute or convalescent COVID-19. The V and J genes are TRBV15 and TRBJ2-4; possible D gene TRBD1, 5 bases. For the CDR3, the DNA is TGTGCCACCAGCAGAGATCTGGGCAGGGTAAACATTCAGTACTTC. It specifies CATSRDLGRVNIQYF.